The 19 T cell receptor beta chains reported below all come from one sample, sequenced in a study of blood T cell repertoires in COVID-19. The repertoire was sequenced with immunoSEQ multiplex PCR; TCRdb's copy has only in-frame clones and lacks some. The sample holds roughly 100,000 clones, almost 80% seen once. Sequenced input: peripheral blood. These receptors all come from a man aged 55-75 years with active or convalescent COVID-19.

This chain links TRBV6-5 with TRBJ2-3; D perhaps matches TRBD1 (5 bases). V lost 6 bases and J lost 4, with 14 bases in between. The CDR3 sequence is 14 residues long. CDR1 is MNHEY, CDR2 SVGAGI, per germline. In nucleotides, the CDR3 is TGTGCCAGCAGGCCAGGGATAATGGCAGATACGCAGTATTTT. It encodes CASRPGIMADTQYF.

This chain connects TRBV19 to TRBJ1-4; the D is unclear. The CDR3 is 14 residues long. Per the germline V gene, CDR1 is LNHDA and CDR2 is SQIVND (reference sequence). The V and J ends lost 8 bases and 4 bases respectively, with 14 bases between them. The CDR3 DNA is TGTGCCAGTTCGGGCCGGCGGGATAATGAAAAACTGTTTTTT. The encoded protein is CASSGRRDNEKLFF.

The chain carries TRBV28 and TRBJ2-2, with D possibly being TRBD1 (5 bases). The CDR3 is 13 amino acids. V was pared by 5 bases and J by 10 bases, with 14 bases between. CDR1 and CDR2 (germline): MDHEN, SYDVKM. The CDR3, as DNA: TGTGCCAGCAGTCCTCTGGACACCAAGGAGCTGTTTTTT. It specifies CASSPLDTKELFF.

V usage is TRBV6-2 or TRBV6-3 and J usage is TRBJ2-1; D might be TRBD1 (6 bases). The CDR3 spans 17 residues. Deletions cut 2 bases from V and 5 bases from J, with 19 bases between. Germline CDR1 reads MNHEY; CDR2 reads SVGEGT. In DNA, the CDR3 is TGTGCCAGCAGTTACCCAATAGGGGGTGGGGAAAACAATGAGCAGTTCTTC. Translating it yields CASSYPIGGGENNEQFF.

The chain uses TRBV11-3 and TRBJ2-3; D not certain. The CDR3 loop spans 14 amino acids. The V end lost 4 bases, the J end lost 2 bases, and 10 bases lay between the germline ends. Germline V CDR1 and CDR2: SGHNT, YENEEA. CDR3 region: CASSSGGFTDTQYF. The CDR3 nucleotides read TGTGCCAGCAGCTCGGGTGGCTTCACAGATACGCAGTATTTT.

The chain has TRBV29-1 and TRBJ2-7; TRBD1 agrees at 10 bases. This CDR3 has 11 residues. V trimming: 8 bases; J trimming: 6 bases; junction bases outside the gene matches: 4. Germline V gene sequence: CDR1 SQVTM, CDR2 ANQGSEA. The CDR3 sequence: CSTGTGVEQYF. CDR3 DNA: TGCAGCACCGGGACAGGGGTCGAGCAGTACTTC.

This clone was found a few times. The chain is built from TRBV5-1 and TRBJ2-5, with D tentatively TRBD1 (6 bases). The V end lost 0 bases, the J end lost 1 base, and 7 bases lay between the germline ends. Germline loops: CDR1 SGHRS, CDR2 YFSETQ. CDR3 length equals 14 residues. The CDR3 loop is CASSLGTVQETQYF. The CDR3 region has the DNA TGCGCCAGCAGCTTGGGGACAGTCCAAGAGACCCAGTACTTC.

The genes are TRBV24-1 and TRBJ2-1; 7 bases align to TRBD2. Germline V gene sequence: CDR1 KGHDR, CDR2 SFDVKD. With V trimmed by 0 bases and J by 6 bases, 7 bases remained unmatched. The CDR3 extends over 16 amino acids. CDR3 bases: TGTGCCACCAGTGATTTGAGGGACGGCGGGGGCAATGAGCAGTTCTTC. Its translation: CATSDLRDGGGNEQFF.

This clone showed up just once. The gene calls are TRBV7-9 and TRBJ1-1, with 7 nucleotides matching TRBD1. Trimming cost V 5 bases and J 4 bases; bases outside gene matches: 10. This CDR3 spans 15 amino acids. The germline gives CDR1 SEHNR, CDR2 FQNEAQ (reference sequence). CDR3 DNA: TGTGCCAGCAGCGTAAACCATTACAGGGGCACTGAAGCTTTCTTT. It encodes CASSVNHYRGTEAFF.

This clone occurred once. The chain uses TRBV9 and TRBJ2-1, with a tentative D call TRBD2 (6 bases). V lost 3 bases, J lost 1 base, and 17 bases lay in between. CDR1 SGDLS and CDR2 YYNGEE come from the germline V gene. This CDR3 is built from 17 residues. The CDR3 spells CASSAQGGQISYNEQFF. In DNA form, the CDR3 reads TGTGCCAGCAGCGCCCAAGGAGGGCAGATATCCTACAATGAGCAGTTCTTC.

This clone was recorded once. The V gene is TRBV5-1, the J gene TRBJ2-7, with 9 bases that match TRBD2. Germline-derived CDR1 and CDR2 are SGHRS and YFSETQ. The CDR3 extends over 17 amino acids. V dropped 0 bases and J dropped 1; count of bases not matched to a gene: 8. CDR3 in amino acids: CASSLVAGAPPSYEQYF. In DNA form, the CDR3 reads TGCGCCAGCAGCTTGGTAGCGGGAGCACCTCCTTCCTACGAGCAGTACTTC.

The rearrangement links TRBV5-1 to TRBJ2-3; D is perhaps TRBD1 (5 bases). V lost 4 bases and J lost 0, with 12 bases in between. The CDR3 spans 15 residues. CDR1 SGHRS and CDR2 YFSETQ come from the germline V gene. CDR3 loop: CASSEDISSTDTQYF. The CDR3 DNA reads as TGCGCCAGCAGCGAGGACATCTCTAGCACAGATACGCAGTATTTT.

The chain employs TRBV27 and TRBJ1-1; 7 bases are shared with TRBD1. Germline loops: CDR1 MNHEY, CDR2 SMNVEV (reference sequence). This CDR3 is built from 17 residues. With V trimmed by 4 bases and J by 3 bases, 14 bases remained unmatched. CDR3 loop: CASSSLRQGRFHTEAFF. The CDR3 DNA is TGTGCCAGCAGTTCCCTTCGACAGGGTAGGTTCCACACTGAAGCTTTCTTT.

This chain connects TRBV12-3 or TRBV12-4 to TRBJ1-1; D may be TRBD1 (5 bases). The germline V and J ends were trimmed by 4 bases and 6 bases, with 12 bases remaining between them. The CDR3 loop spans 13 amino acids. CDR3 coding DNA: TGTGCCAGCAGTTCCTCGGGGACTTCTGAAGCTTTCTTT. As protein: CASSSSGTSEAFF.

The chain carries TRBV7-6 and TRBJ2-2; TRBD2 aligns across 7 bases. V gave up 4 bases and J gave up 7 bases; unmatched junction bases: 0. There are 12 residues in the CDR3. Looked up from germline, CDR1 is SGHVS and CDR2 is FNYEAQ. CDR3 sequence (DNA): TGTGCCAGCAGCTGGGGGGGCGGGGAGCTGTTTTTT. Residues: CASSWGGGELFF.

This sequence joins TRBV25-1 and TRBJ1-2; D is unresolved. Germline V gene sequence: CDR1 MGHDK, CDR2 SYGVNS. The CDR3 sequence is 13 residues long. V lost 4 bases and J 0 bases, leaving 6 bases between the germline ends. This chain's CDR3 is CASSAGANYGYTF. The CDR3 DNA reads as TGTGCCAGCAGTGCGGGAGCTAACTATGGCTACACCTTC.

V is TRBV9 and J is TRBJ1-6; D is possibly TRBD1 (5 bases). V lost 5 bases and J 5 bases, leaving 14 bases between the germline ends. The V gene's germline CDR1 is SGDLS and CDR2 YYNGEE. The length of the CDR3 is 15 residues. CDR3 DNA: TGTGCCAGCAGTGGGATTCAGGGCAATAATTCACCCCTCCACTTT. Protein: CASSGIQGNNSPLHF.

The chain links TRBV3-1 (or the pseudogene TRBV3-2) to TRBJ2-7; D might be TRBD1 (5 bases). Germline V gene data show CDR1 as LGHDT and CDR2 as YNNKEL (reference sequence). V gave up 4 bases and J gave up 4 bases, with 8 bases separating them. CDR3 length: 12 amino acids. CDR3 sequence reads: CASSRGRYEQYF. The CDR3 region has the DNA TGTGCCAGCAGCCGGGGCCGGTACGAGCAGTACTTC.

The sample holds one count of this clone. The rearrangement links TRBV6-5 to TRBJ1-5; a possible D gene is TRBD1 (6 bases). Germline CDR1 reads MNHEY; CDR2 reads SVGAGI. This CDR3 has 15 amino acids. V was cut by 6 bases and J by 4 bases, with 16 bases left in between. CDR3 sequence (DNA): TGTGCCAGCAGGGGGGGAGGGGGTCGGAATCAGCCCCAGCATTTT. This gives the protein CASRGGGGRNQPQHF.